This TCR beta chain was profiled in a study of human T cells and chemical hapten exposure. Overall study: Chiefly women, the patients showed alopecia areata, totalis or universalis. Study conclusions and caveats: As the donors had alopecia, their immune response may differ from healthy people's. With DPC sensitization, TCRs exceeding 1 in 1000 frequency showed no change.

This CDR3 region has 16 residues. Germline values: CDR1 SQVTM, CDR2 ANQGSEA. J gave up 5 bases and V 7 bases, and 16 bases lay outside the gene matches. Sample time point: patch test 1, 2 weeks after DPC sensitization. Stated treatment: therapeutic diphenylcyclopropenone sensitization with weekly scalp DPC. Methods used by the authors: A typical sample had 93,000 or so TCRs, with roughly 20,000 to 700,000 overall. TCRdb ran MiXCR on the RACE reads and lists one entry per CDR3 protein. Clone size and V and J calls follow TCRdb, not the original study. The sample holds tens of thousands of distinct CDR3 sequences, 10% to 15% seen once. In regard to this clonotype: Antigen specificity is unknown.

The TCR sequence derives from a woman aged 55-70 years with alopecia areata. Some clones in this sample may be carry-over from other donors' samples. The chain uses TRBV29-1 and TRBJ2-5; TRBD2 aligns across 10 bases. Here the sequenced sample was whole blood, taken in connection with sensitization to the hapten diphenylcyclopropenone (DPC). This CDR3 is CSGHTWGAGGIETQYF. The CDR3 nucleotides read TGCAGCGGCCACACTTGGGGAGCGGGGGGGATCGAGACCCAGTACTTC.